Listed here are 30 T cell receptor beta chains from one sample, sequenced in a study of early T cells in non-severe SARS-CoV-2 infection. TCRdb re-called the 5' RACE reads through MiXCR, storing one row per CDR3 protein. The profile shows tens of thousands of distinct CDR3 sequences, around 8.9% of them singletons. The sequencing sample was made of whole blood. These receptor sequences come from an adult who was a healthcare worker with PCR-confirmed SARS-CoV-2 infection or an uninfected control (not recorded which).

This clonotype showed up many times. The genes are TRBV6-5 and TRBJ2-1, with a tentative D call TRBD1 (5 bases). CDR1 is MNHEY, CDR2 SVGAGI, per germline. CDR3 size: 16 residues. The V and J ends lost 0 bases and 4 bases respectively, with 13 bases between them. The CDR3, as DNA: TGTGCCAGCAGTTACTCGTCCCAGGGATGGTACAATGAGCAGTTCTTC. Translated: CASSYSSQGWYNEQFF.

In this sample, this clonotype turned up many times. The J gene is TRBJ2-1, the V gene TRBV27, with D perhaps matching TRBD2 (6 bases). The CDR3 is 13 residues long. CDR1 is MNHEY and CDR2 is SMNVEV in the germline V gene (reference sequence). V dropped 8 bases and J dropped 5 bases, with 13 bases sitting between them. The CDR3 here is CASRSGSNNEQFF. For the CDR3, the DNA is TGTGCCAGCCGGTCCGGGAGTAACAATGAGCAGTTCTTC.

With respect to this clonotype: A much more abundant neighbour one base away suggests this may be a read error. The chain combines TRBV7-3 with TRBJ2-2, with D tentatively TRBD2 (5 bases). Germline V gene data show CDR1 as SGHTA and CDR2 as FQGTGA. There are 14 residues in the CDR3. CDR3 nucleotides: TGTGCCAGCAGCTTAACGGGAGACACCGGGGAGCTGTCTTTT. Translation gives CASSLTGDTGELSF.

The genes are TRBV29-1 and TRBJ2-3; 8 positions agree with TRBD2. The CDR3 is 14 residues long. V lost 4 bases to trimming and J lost 3 bases; unmatched junction nucleotides: 6. Germline loops: CDR1 SQVTM, CDR2 ANQGSEA. The CDR3 protein is CSVGGLGGTDTQYF. In DNA, the CDR3 is TGCAGCGTTGGGGGACTAGGGGGGACAGATACGCAGTATTTT.

This clonotype was detected a few times. The CDR3 spells CASSWDRDETQYF. CDR3 in DNA: TGTGCCAGCAGTTGGGACAGGGATGAGACCCAGTACTTC. The chain has TRBV27 and TRBJ2-5; 9 nucleotides line up with TRBD1. Trimming took 4 bases from V and 5 from J; bases not matched to a gene: 2. Per germline, CDR1 MNHEY and CDR2 SMNVEV (reference sequence). CDR3 size: 13 residues.

This clonotype was detected a few times. J is TRBJ2-5 and V is TRBV28; 9 bases line up with TRBD1. CDR3 size: 13 residues. The germline gives CDR1 MDHEN, CDR2 SYDVKM. The junction had 4 bases not matched to a gene; V was cut back by 7 bases and J by 4 bases. Here the CDR3 reads CASIVTGGETQYF. DNA of the CDR3: TGTGCCAGCATTGTGACAGGGGGAGAGACCCAGTACTTC.

The V and J genes are TRBV3-1 and TRBJ1-6; 7 bases match TRBD1. Germline V gene sequence: CDR1 LGHDT, CDR2 YNNKEL (reference sequence). This CDR3 is 14 amino acids long. After removal of 2 bases from V and 6 bases from J, the junction contained 1 base not matched to a gene. The CDR3, as DNA: TGTGCCAGCAGCCAAAACAGGGGTAATTCACCCCTCCACTTT. Protein product: CASSQNRGNSPLHF.

This clonotype was picked up many times. V usage is TRBV10-3 and J usage is TRBJ1-5, with TRBD1 matching 7 bases. From germline, CDR1 is ENHRY and CDR2 SYGVKD. The CDR3 spans 15 residues. Germline trimming cut 3 bases from V and 4 bases from J; bases unmatched to any gene: 6. This CDR3 reads CAISDGTGANQPQHF. CDR3 coding DNA: TGTGCCATCAGTGATGGTACAGGGGCTAATCAGCCCCAGCATTTT.

The J gene is TRBJ2-7, the V gene TRBV7-2; D gene uncertain. V lost 4 bases and J 6 bases, leaving 7 bases between the germline ends. CDR1 SGHTA and CDR2 FQGNSA come from the germline V gene. The CDR3 covers 11 residues. CDR3 sequence (DNA): TGTGCCAGCAGCTCCTCGGGCGAGCAGTACTTC. Translation gives CASSSSGEQYF.

This clonotype was observed a few times. CDR3 residues: CASSLEGEEKLFF. Written as DNA, the CDR3 is TGTGCCAGCAGCTTAGAAGGCGAAGAAAAACTGTTTTTT. This chain connects TRBV7-9 to TRBJ1-4; D is unclear. Germline CDR1 reads SEHNR; CDR2 reads FQNEAQ (reference sequence). V lost 1 base and J 8 bases, leaving 8 bases between the germline ends. The CDR3 is 13 residues long.

This clonotype came up once. This rearrangement joins TRBV20-1 to TRBJ1-1; D not certain. Germline CDR1 and CDR2: DFQATT and SNEGSKA (reference sequence). CDR3 length equals 13 residues. Trimming stripped 5 bases from V and 0 bases from J, with 10 bases between. The CDR3 DNA sequence: TGCAGTGCTTACAACTTCATGAACACTGAAGCTTTCTTT. This codes for CSAYNFMNTEAFF.

This clonotype was detected ten times or more. The chain uses TRBV9 and TRBJ2-1; 8 bases agree with TRBD2. Germline lookup yields CDR1 SGDLS and CDR2 YYNGEE. This CDR3 comprises 15 residues. The trim removed 5 bases at V and 7 bases at J, leaving 11 bases unmatched. The CDR3 DNA reads TGTGCCAGCAGTAGCGGGACCCTGGGGCGGAATGAGCAGTTCTTC. Translation gives CASSSGTLGRNEQFF.

Many counts were recorded for this clonotype. The chain joins TRBV28 to TRBJ2-1; possibly TRBD2 for D (6 bases). Looked up from germline, CDR1 is MDHEN and CDR2 is SYDVKM. The CDR3 is made up of 13 amino acids. Between the trimmed V and J ends, which lost 8 bases and 6 bases, there was a span of 14 bases. The CDR3 sequence is CASSSGTSNEQFF. The CDR3 nucleotides read TGTGCCAGCTCCTCCGGGACTTCCAATGAGCAGTTCTTC.

This clonotype was observed many times. The rearrangement links TRBV4-3 to TRBJ2-3, with D unclear. The CDR3 has 13 residues. Between the trimmed V and J ends, which lost 1 base and 4 bases, there was a span of 6 bases. The germline CDR1 and CDR2 sequences are LGHNA and YSLEER. The CDR3 protein is CASSQGIADTQYF. CDR3 nucleotide sequence: TGCGCCAGCAGCCAAGGGATAGCAGATACGCAGTATTTT.

This clonotype has more than one count but fewer than ten. The genes are TRBV28 and TRBJ2-1; 10 bases are a match to TRBD1. The CDR3 length is 15 residues. Germline CDR1 and CDR2: MDHEN and SYDVKM. V lost 5 bases and J lost 2; bases outside the gene matches: 3. For the CDR3, the DNA is TGTGCCAGCAGTCCGGGACAGGGGACCTACAATGAGCAGTTCTTC. Protein: CASSPGQGTYNEQFF. The variable domain in full, completed from reference TRBV28 and TRBJ2-1, reads DVKVTQSSRYLVKRTGEKVFLECVQDMDHENMFWYRQDPGLGLRLIYFSYDVKMKEKGDIPEGYSVSREKKERFSLILESASTNQTSMYLCASSPGQGTYNEQFFGPGTRLTVL.

This clonotype has a count of ten or more. The rearrangement joins TRBV19 to TRBJ1-5; tentative D call: TRBD1 (6 bases). The CDR3 has 16 residues. CDR1 and CDR2 from the germline V gene are LNHDA and SQIVND (reference sequence). The ends were cut back, 10 bases at V and 5 bases at J, with 24 bases in the middle. The CDR3: CATTGGARLPYQPQHF. For the CDR3, the DNA is TGTGCCACCACCGGGGGGGCACGTCTCCCTTATCAGCCCCAGCATTTT.

This clonotype was counted many times. For the CDR3, the DNA is TGTGCCAGCAGTTACGCAGGACAGAACACCGGGGAGCTGTTTTTT. Protein sequence: CASSYAGQNTGELFF. The genes are TRBV6-2 or TRBV6-3 and TRBJ2-2, with TRBD1 as a possible D gene (5 bases). V lost 2 bases to trimming and J lost 1 base, with 8 bases between them. Germline lookup yields CDR1 MNHEY and CDR2 SVGEGT. The CDR3 extends over 15 amino acids.

Only a few counts were recorded for this clonotype. This chain uses TRBV7-2 with TRBJ2-7; perhaps TRBD2 as D (6 bases). V was shortened by 4 bases and J by 7 bases, with 17 bases between the two germline ends. The germline gives CDR1 SGHTA, CDR2 FQGNSA. The CDR3 is 14 amino acids. The CDR3 coding sequence is TGTGCCAGCAGCTCCGGGACTGGCGTCGGAGAGCAGTACTTC. Protein sequence: CASSSGTGVGEQYF.

This chain uses TRBV7-2 with TRBJ2-5; TRBD1 matches 10 bases. CDR3 length equals 15 residues. Germline V CDR1 and CDR2: SGHTA, FQGNSA. Losses at the gene ends were 3 bases for V and 1 base for J; bases not matched to a gene: 2. CDR3 residues: CASSFDRGLQETQYF. CDR3 nucleotides: TGTGCCAGCAGCTTCGACAGGGGGCTCCAAGAGACCCAGTACTTC.

This clonotype was seen repeatedly, ten times or more. This chain joins TRBV29-1 and TRBJ1-1, with no clear D. CDR3 size: 13 residues. CDR1 and CDR2 from the germline V gene are SQVTM and ANQGSEA. V was pared by 7 bases and J by 2 bases, with 14 bases between. The chain's CDR3 is CSGRNTFNTEAFF. DNA for the CDR3: TGCAGCGGACGTAATACTTTTAACACTGAAGCTTTCTTT.

J is TRBJ1-5 and V is TRBV12-3 or TRBV12-4; 9 bases match TRBD1. The CDR3 covers 14 residues. V lost 2 bases to trimming and J lost 7 bases; unmatched junction nucleotides: 3. The CDR3 loop reads CASSLTGGTQPQHF. The CDR3 nucleotides read TGTGCCAGCAGTTTAACAGGGGGCACACAGCCCCAGCATTTT.

The table lists this clonotype with a count of one. The J gene is TRBJ1-1, the V gene TRBV29-1; D is unclear. The V and J ends lost 3 bases and 4 bases respectively, with 12 bases between them. This CDR3 has 13 amino acids. CDR1 is SQVTM, CDR2 ANQGSEA, per germline. The CDR3 DNA reads TGCAGCGTTGAGTCGCCACGGAGCACTGAAGCTTTCTTT. Protein product: CSVESPRSTEAFF.

This clonotype was recorded at least ten times. The genes are TRBV5-1 and TRBJ2-5; tentative D call: TRBD2 (6 bases). Germline loops: CDR1 SGHRS, CDR2 YFSETQ. V gave up 0 bases and J gave up 2 bases, with 8 bases separating them. The CDR3 has 14 amino acids. The CDR3 sequence is CASSLGGVQETQYF. CDR3 nucleotides: TGCGCCAGCAGCTTGGGCGGGGTACAAGAGACCCAGTACTTC.

The V and J genes are TRBV3-1 and TRBJ1-1; D remains ambiguous. Germline V gives CDR1 LGHDT, CDR2 YNNKEL (reference sequence). This CDR3 comprises 15 residues. V lost 4 bases and J 4 bases, leaving 16 bases between the germline ends. For the CDR3, the DNA is TGTGCCAGCAGCCCCCTGTTCAGTTCGGCCACTGAAGCTTTCTTT. It encodes CASSPLFSSATEAFF.

This clonotype was seen more than once but under ten times. The chain joins TRBV29-1 to TRBJ2-3; D is possibly TRBD1 (5 bases). The germline CDR1 and CDR2 sequences are SQVTM and ANQGSEA. Trimming took 7 bases from V and 4 from J, leaving 18 bases between them. The CDR3 is 14 residues long. The CDR3 loop is CSASKGRSADTQYF. In nucleotides, the CDR3 is TGCAGCGCGAGCAAGGGGCGCTCGGCAGATACGCAGTATTTT.

This clonotype has at least ten counts. This sequence joins TRBV6-2 or TRBV6-3 and TRBJ2-4; TRBD2 agrees at 9 bases. The V segment lost 0 bases and the J segment 8 bases; nucleotides outside the gene matches: 2. The germline V gene has CDR1 MNHEY and CDR2 SVGEGT. CDR3 length equals 14 residues. CDR3 protein: CASSYSRTSDIQYF. DNA for the CDR3: TGTGCCAGCAGTTACTCGCGGACTAGCGACATTCAGTACTTC.

V and J are TRBV19 and TRBJ1-3, with D tentatively TRBD1 (5 bases). The CDR3 runs 17 residues. CDR1 and CDR2 (germline): LNHDA, SQIVND (reference sequence). V lost 6 bases and J lost 0, with 18 bases in between. CDR3 sequence: CASRKGPGTDSGNTIYF. CDR3 DNA sequence: TGTGCCAGTAGGAAAGGACCCGGGACGGACTCTGGAAACACCATATATTTT.

This clonotype has just a few counts. The chain has TRBV30 and TRBJ2-6; a possible D gene is TRBD2 (6 bases). V shed 3 bases and J shed 0 bases, with 9 bases lying between them. Germline V gene lookup returns CDR1 GTSNPN and CDR2 SVGIG (reference sequence). The CDR3 consists of 15 residues. The CDR3 DNA sequence: TGTGCCTGGAGCCAGGGACTCTCTGGGGCCAACGTCCTGACTTTC. Protein product: CAWSQGLSGANVLTF.

This chain uses TRBV5-1 with TRBJ2-1; 9 nucleotides align to TRBD1. The CDR3 loop spans 16 amino acids. V shed 2 bases and J 0 bases; nucleotides not matched to a gene: 3. In germline, CDR1 is SGHRS, CDR2 YFSETQ. DNA for the CDR3: TGCGCCAGCAGCTTACAGGGGGCGAGCTCCTACAATGAGCAGTTCTTC. Residues: CASSLQGASSYNEQFF.

This clonotype was counted between two and nine times. V usage is TRBV7-8 and J usage is TRBJ2-3; TRBD2 agrees at 7 bases. Trimming removed 1 base from V and 5 bases from J; junction bases left unmatched: 12. Germline V gives CDR1 SGHVS, CDR2 FQNEAQ. This CDR3 spans 17 amino acids. Here the CDR3 reads CASSLGIGGSDGDTQYF. The CDR3 coding sequence is TGTGCCAGCAGCTTAGGAATCGGCGGGAGTGACGGAGATACGCAGTATTTT.